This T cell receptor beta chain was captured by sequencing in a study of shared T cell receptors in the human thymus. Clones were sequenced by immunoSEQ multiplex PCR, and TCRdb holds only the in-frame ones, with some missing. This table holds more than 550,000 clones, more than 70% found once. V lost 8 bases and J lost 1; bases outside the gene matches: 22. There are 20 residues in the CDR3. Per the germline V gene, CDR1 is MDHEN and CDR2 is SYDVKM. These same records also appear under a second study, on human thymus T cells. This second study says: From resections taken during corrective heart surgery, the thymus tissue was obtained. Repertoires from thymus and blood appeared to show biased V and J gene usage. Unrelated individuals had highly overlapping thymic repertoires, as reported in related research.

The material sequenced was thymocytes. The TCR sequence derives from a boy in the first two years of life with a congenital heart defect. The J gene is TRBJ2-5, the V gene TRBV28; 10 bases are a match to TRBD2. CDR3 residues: CASLVRIVKREGWVQETQYF. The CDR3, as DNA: TGTGCCAGCCTGGTCCGCATCGTAAAGCGGGAGGGATGGGTCCAAGAGACCCAGTACTTC.